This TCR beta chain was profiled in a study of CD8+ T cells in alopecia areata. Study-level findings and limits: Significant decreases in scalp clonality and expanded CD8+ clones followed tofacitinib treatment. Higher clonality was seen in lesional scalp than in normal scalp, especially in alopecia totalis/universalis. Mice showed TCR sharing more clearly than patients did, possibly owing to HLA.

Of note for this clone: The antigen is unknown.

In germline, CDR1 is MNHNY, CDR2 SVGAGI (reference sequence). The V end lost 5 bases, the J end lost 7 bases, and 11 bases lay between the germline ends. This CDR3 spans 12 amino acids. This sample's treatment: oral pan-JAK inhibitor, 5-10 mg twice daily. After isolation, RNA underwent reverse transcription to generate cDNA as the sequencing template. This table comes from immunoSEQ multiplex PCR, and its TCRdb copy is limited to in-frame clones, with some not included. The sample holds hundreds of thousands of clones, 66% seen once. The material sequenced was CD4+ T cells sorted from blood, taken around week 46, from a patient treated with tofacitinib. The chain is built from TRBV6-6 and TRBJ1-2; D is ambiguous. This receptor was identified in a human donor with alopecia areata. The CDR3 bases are TGTGCCAGCAGTCCGCTAACTGGTGGCTACACCTTC. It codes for CASSPLTGGYTF.